The 5 T cell receptor beta chains in this list originate from one sample, sequenced in a study of shared clonotypes between healthy human individuals. Using immunoSEQ multiplex PCR, the repertoire was profiled, and TCRdb retains in-frame clones only, with some absent. This sample yields some 240,000 clones, of which over 50% are seen a single time; approximately 12% belongs to the top ten. The source material was memory CD4+ T cells sorted from blood. Stated subset: CD45RA-negative fraction. The receptors derive from a man under 40 in good health.

The gene calls are TRBV15 and TRBJ2-1; a possible D gene is TRBD2 (5 bases). V was pared by 0 bases and J by 9 bases, with 9 bases between. Germline V gene data show CDR1 as LNHNV and CDR2 as YYDKDF (reference sequence). CDR3 length: 13 amino acids. This chain's CDR3 is CATSREERTEQFF. CDR3 in DNA: TGTGCCACCAGCAGAGAAGAGCGGACTGAGCAGTTCTTC.

V is TRBV5-5 and J is TRBJ2-2, with D hard to call. Trimming took off 0 bases at V and 4 bases at J, with 7 bases between the two ends. This CDR3 contains 14 residues. The germline gives CDR1 SGHKS, CDR2 YYEKEE (reference sequence). CDR3 protein: CASSLAAFTGELFF. The CDR3 DNA is TGTGCCAGCAGCTTGGCGGCGTTCACCGGGGAGCTGTTTTTT.

The chain recombines TRBV5-6 with TRBJ2-3, with D maybe TRBD2 (6 bases). V was clipped by 0 bases and J by 11 bases, with 10 bases between them. From germline, CDR1 is SGHDT and CDR2 YYEEEE. The CDR3 has 12 residues. This CDR3 reads CASSLAGREQYF. CDR3 sequence (DNA): TGTGCCAGCAGCTTGGCCGGGCGGGAGCAGTATTTT.

This clone turned up a few times. V gene TRBV5-6 combines with J gene TRBJ2-3, with 7 bases that match TRBD1. Germline CDR1 reads SGHDT; CDR2 reads YYEEEE. This CDR3 has 16 residues. Trimming removed 3 bases from V and 4 bases from J; junction bases left unmatched: 11. The CDR3 here is CASSSLTGNGPDTQYF. The DNA for the CDR3 is TGTGCCAGCAGCTCCCTGACAGGGAATGGCCCAGATACGCAGTATTTT.

This clone has more than one count but fewer than ten. The chain uses TRBV10-1 and TRBJ2-2, with D unclear. The germline V and J ends were trimmed by 2 bases and 8 bases, with 15 bases remaining between them. The CDR3 consists of 15 residues. Per germline, CDR1 WNHNN and CDR2 SYGVQD (reference sequence). The CDR3 region has the DNA TGCGCCAGCAGTGAGGAGATAGGTGGAGCGGGGGAGCTGTTTTTT. Protein: CASSEEIGGAGELFF.